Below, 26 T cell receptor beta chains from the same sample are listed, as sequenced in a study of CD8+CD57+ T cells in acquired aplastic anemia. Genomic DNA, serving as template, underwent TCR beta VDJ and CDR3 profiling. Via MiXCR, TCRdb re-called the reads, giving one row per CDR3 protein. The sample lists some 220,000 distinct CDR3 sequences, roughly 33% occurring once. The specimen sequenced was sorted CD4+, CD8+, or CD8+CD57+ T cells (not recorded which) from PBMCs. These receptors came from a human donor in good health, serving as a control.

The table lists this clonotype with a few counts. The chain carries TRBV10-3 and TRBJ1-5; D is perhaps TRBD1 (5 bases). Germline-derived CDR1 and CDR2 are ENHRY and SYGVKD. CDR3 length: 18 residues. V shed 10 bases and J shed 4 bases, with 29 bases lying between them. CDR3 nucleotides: TGTGCCAGCAATTTTGCGACAGCCGCCGTTGGGGGGAATCAGCCCCAGCATTTT. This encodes CASNFATAAVGGNQPQHF.

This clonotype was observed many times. The DNA of the CDR3 is TGTGCCAGCAGCTTACAGGGGCCAGATACGCAGTATTTT. This translates into CASSLQGPDTQYF. The V gene is TRBV7-8, the J gene TRBJ2-3; a possible D gene is TRBD1 (6 bases). CDR1 SGHVS and CDR2 FQNEAQ come from the germline V gene. The CDR3 is 13 amino acids. V was shortened by 2 bases and J by 4 bases, with 7 bases between the two germline ends. The variable domain in full, with the rest retrieved from reference TRBV7-8 and TRBJ2-3, is GAGVSQSPRYKVAKRGQDVALRCDPISGHVSLFWYQQALGQGPEFLTYFQNEAQLDKSGLPSDRFFAERPEGSVSTLKIQRTQQEDSAVYLCASSLQGPDTQYFGPGTRLTVL.

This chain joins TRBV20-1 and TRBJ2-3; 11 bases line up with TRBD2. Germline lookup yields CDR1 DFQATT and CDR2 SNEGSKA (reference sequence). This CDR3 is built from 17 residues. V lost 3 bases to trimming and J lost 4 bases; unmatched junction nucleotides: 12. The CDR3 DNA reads TGCAGTGCTAGCCCCCTCTCTAGCGGGGGGAATCCAGATACGCAGTATTTT. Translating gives CSASPLSSGGNPDTQYF.

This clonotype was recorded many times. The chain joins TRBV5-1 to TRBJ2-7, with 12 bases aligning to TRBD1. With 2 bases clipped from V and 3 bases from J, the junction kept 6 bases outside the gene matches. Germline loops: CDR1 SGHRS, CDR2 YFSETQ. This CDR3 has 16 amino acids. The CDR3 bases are TGCGCCAGCAGCTTTGCCGGGACAGGGGGCGGCTACGAGCAGTACTTC. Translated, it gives CASSFAGTGGGYEQYF.

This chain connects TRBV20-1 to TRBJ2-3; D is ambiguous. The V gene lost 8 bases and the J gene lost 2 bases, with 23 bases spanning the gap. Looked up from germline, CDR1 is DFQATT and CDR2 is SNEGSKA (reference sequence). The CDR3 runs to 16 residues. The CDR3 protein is CSTSGDVGINTDTQYF. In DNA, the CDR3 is TGCAGTACCTCGGGTGACGTGGGGATTAACACAGATACGCAGTATTTT.

This CDR3 is CASRESGLRGELFF. In DNA, the CDR3 is TGTGCCAGCAGAGAATCTGGGTTGCGTGGGGAGCTGTTTTTT. The rearrangement joins TRBV6-2 or TRBV6-3 to TRBJ2-2; D unclear. V was trimmed by 6 bases and J by 8 bases, leaving 16 bases between them. Germline CDR1 and CDR2: MNHEY and SVGEGT. The CDR3 covers 14 residues.

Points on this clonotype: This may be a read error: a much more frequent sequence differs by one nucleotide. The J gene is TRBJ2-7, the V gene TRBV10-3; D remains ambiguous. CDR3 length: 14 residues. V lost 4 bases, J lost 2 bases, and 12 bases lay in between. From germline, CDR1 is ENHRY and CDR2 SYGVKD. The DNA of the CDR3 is TGTGCCATCAGTGCAGACAATCTCCCCTACGAGCAGTACTTC. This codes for CAISADNLPYEQYF.

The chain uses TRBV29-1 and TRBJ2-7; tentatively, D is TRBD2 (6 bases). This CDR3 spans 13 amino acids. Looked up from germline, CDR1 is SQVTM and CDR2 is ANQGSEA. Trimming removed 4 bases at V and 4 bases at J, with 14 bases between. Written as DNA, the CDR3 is TGCAGCGTTGCCCCCAAGGAGGGGTACGAGCAGTACTTC. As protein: CSVAPKEGYEQYF.

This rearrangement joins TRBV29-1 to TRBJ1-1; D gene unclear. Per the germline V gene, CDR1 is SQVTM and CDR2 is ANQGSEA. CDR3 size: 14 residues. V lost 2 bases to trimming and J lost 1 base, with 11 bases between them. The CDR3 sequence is CSVERHLTNTEAFF. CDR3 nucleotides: TGCAGCGTTGAACGACACCTGACGAACACTGAAGCTTTCTTT.

CDR3 amino acids: CASSLVVGRGAYNEQFF. CDR3 in DNA: TGCGCCAGCAGCTTGGTGGTGGGGCGGGGGGCCTACAATGAGCAGTTCTTC. The chain uses TRBV5-1 and TRBJ2-1; 8 bases are a match to TRBD2. V shed 0 bases and J 2 bases; nucleotides not matched to a gene: 7. The CDR3 is 17 amino acids. CDR1 and CDR2 (germline): SGHRS, YFSETQ.

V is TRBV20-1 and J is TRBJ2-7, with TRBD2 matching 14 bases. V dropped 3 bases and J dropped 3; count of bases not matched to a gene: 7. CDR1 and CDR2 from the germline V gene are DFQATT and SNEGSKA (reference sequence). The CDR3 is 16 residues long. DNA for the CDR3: TGCAGTGCTAGCCTAGGACTAGCGGGGGGCCTCTACGAGCAGTACTTC. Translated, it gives CSASLGLAGGLYEQYF.

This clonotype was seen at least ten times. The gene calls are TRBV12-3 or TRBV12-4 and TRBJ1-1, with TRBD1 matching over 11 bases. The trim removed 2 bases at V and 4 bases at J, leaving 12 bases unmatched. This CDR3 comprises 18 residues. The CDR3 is CASSLRDRGVDGITEAFF. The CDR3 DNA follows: TGTGCCAGCAGTTTACGGGACAGGGGGGTGGATGGCATCACTGAAGCTTTCTTT.

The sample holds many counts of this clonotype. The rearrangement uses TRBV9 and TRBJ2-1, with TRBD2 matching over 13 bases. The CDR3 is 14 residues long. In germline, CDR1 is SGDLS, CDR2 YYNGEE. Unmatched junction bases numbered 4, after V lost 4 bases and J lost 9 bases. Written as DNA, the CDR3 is TGTGCCAGCAGCCCTCGGACTAGCGGGGGTGAGCAGTTCTTC. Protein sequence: CASSPRTSGGEQFF.

Here the CDR3 DNA reads TGCGCCAGCCGACAAGACACTGAAGCTTTCTTT. It yields the protein CASRQDTEAFF. The V and J genes are TRBV10-2 and TRBJ1-1; D remains unclear. Trimming stripped 8 bases from V and 3 bases from J, with 7 bases between. Germline lookup yields CDR1 WSHSY and CDR2 SAAADI. The CDR3 is made up of 11 amino acids.

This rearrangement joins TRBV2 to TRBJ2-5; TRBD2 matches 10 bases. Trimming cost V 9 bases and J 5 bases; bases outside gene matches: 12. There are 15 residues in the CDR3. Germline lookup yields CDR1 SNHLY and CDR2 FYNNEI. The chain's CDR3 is CASSNRKTSGETQYF. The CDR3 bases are TGTGCCAGTAGTAATCGCAAGACTAGCGGGGAGACCCAGTACTTC. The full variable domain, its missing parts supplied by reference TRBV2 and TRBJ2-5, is EPEVTQTPSHQVTQMGQEVILRCVPISNHLYFYWYRQILGQKVEFLVSFYNNEISEKSEIFDDQFSVERPDGSNFTLKIRSTKLEDSAMYFCASSNRKTSGETQYFGPGTRLLVL.

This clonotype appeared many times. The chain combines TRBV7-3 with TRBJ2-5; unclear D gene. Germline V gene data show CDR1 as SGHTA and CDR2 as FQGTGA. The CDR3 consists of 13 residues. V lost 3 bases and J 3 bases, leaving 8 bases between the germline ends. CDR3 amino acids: CASSFYREETQYF. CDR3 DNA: TGTGCCAGCAGCTTTTACAGAGAAGAGACCCAGTACTTC. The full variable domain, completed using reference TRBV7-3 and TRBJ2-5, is GAGVSQTPSNKVTEKGKYVELRCDPISGHTALYWYRQSLGQGPEFLIYFQGTGAADDSGLPNDRFFAVRPEGSVSTLKIQRTERGDSAVYLCASSFYREETQYFGPGTRLLVL.

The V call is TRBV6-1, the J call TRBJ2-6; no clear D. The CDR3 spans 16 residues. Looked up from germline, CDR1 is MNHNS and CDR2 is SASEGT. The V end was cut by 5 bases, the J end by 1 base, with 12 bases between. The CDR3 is CASSPPGLSGANVLTF. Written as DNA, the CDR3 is TGTGCCAGCAGTCCGCCGGGTCTTTCTGGGGCCAACGTCCTGACTTTC.

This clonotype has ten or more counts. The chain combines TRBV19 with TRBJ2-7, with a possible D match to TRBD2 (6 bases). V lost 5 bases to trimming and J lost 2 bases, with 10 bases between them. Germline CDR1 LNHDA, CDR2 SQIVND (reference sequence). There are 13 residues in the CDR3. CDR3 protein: CASSRGSPYEQYF. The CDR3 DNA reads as TGTGCCAGTAGTCGGGGGAGCCCCTACGAGCAGTACTTC.

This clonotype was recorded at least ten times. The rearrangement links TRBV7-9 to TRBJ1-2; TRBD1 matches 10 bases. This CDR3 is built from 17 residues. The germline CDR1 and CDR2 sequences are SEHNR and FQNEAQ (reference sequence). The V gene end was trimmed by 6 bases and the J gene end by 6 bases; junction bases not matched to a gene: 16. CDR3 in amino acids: CASRPKSTGGTLDGYTF. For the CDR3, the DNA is TGTGCCAGCAGACCTAAATCGACAGGGGGCACGTTGGATGGCTACACCTTC.

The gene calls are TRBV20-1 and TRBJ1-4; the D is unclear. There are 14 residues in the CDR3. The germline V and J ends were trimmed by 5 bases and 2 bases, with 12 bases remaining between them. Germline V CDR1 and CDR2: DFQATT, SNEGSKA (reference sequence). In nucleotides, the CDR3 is TGCAGTGCTGCCTTTACGGGGACTAATGAAAAACTGTTTTTT. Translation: CSAAFTGTNEKLFF.

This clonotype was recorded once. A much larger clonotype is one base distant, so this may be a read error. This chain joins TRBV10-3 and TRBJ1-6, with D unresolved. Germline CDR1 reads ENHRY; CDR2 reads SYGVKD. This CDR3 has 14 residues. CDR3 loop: CASSDSDHNSPLHF. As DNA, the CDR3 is TGTGCCAGCAGTGACTCGGACCACAATTCACCCCTCCACTTT.

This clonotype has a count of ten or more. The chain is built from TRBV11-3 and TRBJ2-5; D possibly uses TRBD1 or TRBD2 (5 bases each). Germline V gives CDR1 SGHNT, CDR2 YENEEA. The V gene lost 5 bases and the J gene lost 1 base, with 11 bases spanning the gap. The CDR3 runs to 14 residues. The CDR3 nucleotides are TGTGCCAGCAGCAACCGGGACGGCCAAGAGACCCAGTACTTC. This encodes CASSNRDGQETQYF.

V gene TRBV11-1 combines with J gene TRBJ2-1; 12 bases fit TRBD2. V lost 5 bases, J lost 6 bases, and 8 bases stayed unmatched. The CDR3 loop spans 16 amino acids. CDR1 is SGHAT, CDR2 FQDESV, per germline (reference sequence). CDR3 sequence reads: CASSPSTSGRRNEQFF. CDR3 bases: TGTGCCAGCAGCCCTTCGACTAGCGGGAGACGCAATGAGCAGTTCTTC.

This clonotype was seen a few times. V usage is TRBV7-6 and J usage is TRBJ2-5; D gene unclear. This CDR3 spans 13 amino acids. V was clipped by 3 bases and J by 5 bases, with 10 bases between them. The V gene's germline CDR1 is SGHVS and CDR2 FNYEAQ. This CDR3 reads CASSFSYAETQYF. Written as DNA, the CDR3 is TGTGCCAGCAGCTTTTCTTATGCCGAGACCCAGTACTTC.

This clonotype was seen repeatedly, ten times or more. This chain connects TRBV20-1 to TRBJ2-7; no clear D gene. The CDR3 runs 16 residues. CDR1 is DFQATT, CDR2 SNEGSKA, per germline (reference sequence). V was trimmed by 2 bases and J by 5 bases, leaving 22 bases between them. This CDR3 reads CSARSPSDTASDEQYF. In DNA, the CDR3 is TGCAGTGCTAGATCCCCGTCAGATACCGCGTCCGACGAGCAGTACTTC.

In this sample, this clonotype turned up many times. The CDR3 reads CSAGTGGNSPLHF. As DNA, the CDR3 is TGCAGTGCGGGGACAGGGGGTAATTCACCCCTCCACTTT. This chain uses TRBV20-1 with TRBJ1-6, with 11 bases identical to TRBD1. CDR3 length: 13 amino acids. Germline trimming cut 6 bases from V and 6 bases from J; bases unmatched to any gene: 1. The germline V gene encodes CDR1 DFQATT and CDR2 SNEGSKA (reference sequence).